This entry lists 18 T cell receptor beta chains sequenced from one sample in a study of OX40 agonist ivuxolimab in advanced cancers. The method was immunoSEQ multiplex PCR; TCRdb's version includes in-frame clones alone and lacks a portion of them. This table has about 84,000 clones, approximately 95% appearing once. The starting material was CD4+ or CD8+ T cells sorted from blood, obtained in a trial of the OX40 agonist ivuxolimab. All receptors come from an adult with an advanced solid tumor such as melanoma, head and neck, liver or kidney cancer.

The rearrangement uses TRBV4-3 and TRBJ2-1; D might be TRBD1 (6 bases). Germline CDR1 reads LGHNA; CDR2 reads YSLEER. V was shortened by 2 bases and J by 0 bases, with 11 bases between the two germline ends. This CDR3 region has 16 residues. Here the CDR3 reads CASSQTGTPSYNEQFF. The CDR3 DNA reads TGCGCCAGCAGCCAAACCGGGACACCCTCCTACAATGAGCAGTTCTTC.

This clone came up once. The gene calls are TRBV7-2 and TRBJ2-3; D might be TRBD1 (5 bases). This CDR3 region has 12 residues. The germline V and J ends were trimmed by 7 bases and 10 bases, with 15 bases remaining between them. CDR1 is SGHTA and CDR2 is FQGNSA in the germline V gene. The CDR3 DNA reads TGTGCCAGCAACCAAAATTTACAGGCGCAGTATTTT. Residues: CASNQNLQAQYF. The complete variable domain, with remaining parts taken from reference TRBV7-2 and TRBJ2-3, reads GAGVSQSPSNKVTEKGKDVELRCDPISGHTALYWYRQSLGQGLEFLIYFQGNSAPDKSGLPSDRFSAERTGGSVSTLTIQRTQQEDSAVYLCASNQNLQAQYFGPGTRLTVL.

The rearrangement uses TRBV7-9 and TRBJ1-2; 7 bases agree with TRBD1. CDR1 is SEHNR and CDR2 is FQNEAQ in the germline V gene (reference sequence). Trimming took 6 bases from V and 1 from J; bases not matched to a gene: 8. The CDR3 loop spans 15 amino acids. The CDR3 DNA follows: TGTGCCAGCAGTTCACCGACAGGGTTTAACTATGGCTACACCTTC. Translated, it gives CASSSPTGFNYGYTF.

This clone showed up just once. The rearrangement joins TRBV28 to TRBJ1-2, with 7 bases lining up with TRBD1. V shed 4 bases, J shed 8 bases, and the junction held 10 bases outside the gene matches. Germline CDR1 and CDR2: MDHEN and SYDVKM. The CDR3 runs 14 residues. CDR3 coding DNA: TGTGCCAGCAGTTCATCAGGGGGGGCGGGAGGCTACACCTTC. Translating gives CASSSSGGAGGYTF.

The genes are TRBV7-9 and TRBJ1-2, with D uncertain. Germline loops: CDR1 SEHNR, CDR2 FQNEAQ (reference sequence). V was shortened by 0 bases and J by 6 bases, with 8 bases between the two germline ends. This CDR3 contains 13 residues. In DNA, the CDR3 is TGTGCCAGCAGCTTAGCGTCGGTCAATGGCTACACCTTC. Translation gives CASSLASVNGYTF.

The CDR3 bases are TGTGCCAGCAGCTTTGCGGGGATATCGTATTACAATGAGCAGTTCTTC. Translated: CASSFAGISYYNEQFF. The chain has TRBV7-2 and TRBJ2-1; possibly TRBD2 for D (6 bases). In germline, CDR1 is SGHTA, CDR2 FQGNSA. V gave up 3 bases and J gave up 4 bases, with 16 bases separating them. There are 16 residues in the CDR3.

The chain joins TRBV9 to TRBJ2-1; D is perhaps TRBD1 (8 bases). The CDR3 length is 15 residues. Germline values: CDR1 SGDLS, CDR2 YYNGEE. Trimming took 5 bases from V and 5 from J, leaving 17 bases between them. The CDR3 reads CASSFTGGGDNEQFF. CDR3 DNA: TGTGCCAGCAGTTTTACAGGGGGAGGGGACAATGAGCAGTTCTTC.

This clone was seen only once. The CDR3, as DNA: TGTGCCAGCCCGCCCACTGAAGCTTTCTTT. It codes for CASPPTEAFF. J is TRBJ1-1 and V is TRBV27; D gene uncertain. The CDR3 contains 10 residues. The V end lost 8 bases, the J end lost 4 bases, and 5 bases lay between the germline ends. CDR1 is MNHEY, CDR2 SMNVEV, per germline (reference sequence).

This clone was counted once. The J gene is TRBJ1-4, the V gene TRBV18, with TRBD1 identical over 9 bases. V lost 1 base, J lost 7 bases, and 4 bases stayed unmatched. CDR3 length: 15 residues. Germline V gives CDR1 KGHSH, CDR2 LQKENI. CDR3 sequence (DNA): TGTGCCAGCTCACCACTTCGGGACAGGGCTGAAAAACTGTTTTTT. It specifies CASSPLRDRAEKLFF. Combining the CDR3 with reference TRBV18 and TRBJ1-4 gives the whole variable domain NAGVMQNPRHLVRRRGQEARLRCSPMKGHSHVYWYRQLPEEGLKFMVYLQKENIIDESGMPKERFSAEFPKEGPSILRIQQVVRGDSAAYFCASSPLRDRAEKLFFGSGTQLSVL.

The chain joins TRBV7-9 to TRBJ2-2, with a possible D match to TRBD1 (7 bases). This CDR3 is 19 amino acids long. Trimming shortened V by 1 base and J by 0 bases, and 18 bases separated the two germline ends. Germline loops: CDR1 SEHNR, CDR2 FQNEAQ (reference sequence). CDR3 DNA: TGTGCCAGCAGCTTAGACCCGGGCAGGGGGGCCACGAACACCGGGGAGCTGTTTTTT. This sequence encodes CASSLDPGRGATNTGELFF. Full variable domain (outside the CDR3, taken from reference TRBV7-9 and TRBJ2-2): DTGVSQNPRHKITKRGQNVTFRCDPISEHNRLYWYRQTLGQGPEFLTYFQNEAQLEKSRLLSDRFSAERPKGSFSTLEIQRTEQGDSAMYLCASSLDPGRGATNTGELFFGEGSRLTVL.

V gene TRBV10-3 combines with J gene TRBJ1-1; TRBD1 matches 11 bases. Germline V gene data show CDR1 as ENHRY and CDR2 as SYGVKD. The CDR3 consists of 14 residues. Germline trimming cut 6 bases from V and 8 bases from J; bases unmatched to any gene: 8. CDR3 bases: TGTGCCATCAGGATGGGACAGGGGGACGAGGAAGCTTTCTTT. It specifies CAIRMGQGDEEAFF.

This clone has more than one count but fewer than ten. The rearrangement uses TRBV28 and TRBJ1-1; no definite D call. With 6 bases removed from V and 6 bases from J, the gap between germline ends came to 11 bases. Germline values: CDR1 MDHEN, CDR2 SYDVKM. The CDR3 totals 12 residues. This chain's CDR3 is CASRMTGPEAFF. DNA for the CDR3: TGTGCCAGCAGGATGACTGGGCCTGAAGCTTTCTTT.

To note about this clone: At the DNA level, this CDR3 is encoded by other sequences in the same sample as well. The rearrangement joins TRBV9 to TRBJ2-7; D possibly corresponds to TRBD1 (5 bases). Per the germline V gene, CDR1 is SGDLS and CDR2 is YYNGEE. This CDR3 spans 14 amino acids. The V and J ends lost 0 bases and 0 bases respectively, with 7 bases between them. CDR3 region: CASSVGGNSYEQYF. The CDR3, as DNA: TGTGCCAGCAGCGTAGGGGGCAACTCCTACGAGCAGTACTTC.

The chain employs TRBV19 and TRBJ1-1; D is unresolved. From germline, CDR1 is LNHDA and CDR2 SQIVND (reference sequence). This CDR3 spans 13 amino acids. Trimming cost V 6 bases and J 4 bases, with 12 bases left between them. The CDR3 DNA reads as TGTGCCAGTAGACTTTTTGGAGGCACTGAAGCTTTCTTT. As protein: CASRLFGGTEAFF.

The CDR3 sequence: CASSLDRAYEQYF. The CDR3, as DNA: TGTGCCAGCAGCCTTGACAGAGCCTACGAGCAGTACTTC. The chain uses TRBV7-8 and TRBJ2-7; weak D call: TRBD1 (5 bases). Germline loops: CDR1 SGHVS, CDR2 FQNEAQ. The CDR3 consists of 13 residues. Trimming shortened V by 5 bases and J by 2 bases, and 10 bases separated the two germline ends.

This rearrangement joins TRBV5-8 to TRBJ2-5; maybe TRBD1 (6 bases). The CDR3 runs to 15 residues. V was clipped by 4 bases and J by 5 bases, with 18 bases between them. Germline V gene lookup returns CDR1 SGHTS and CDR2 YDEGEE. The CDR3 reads CASSATAGEWETQYF. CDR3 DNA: TGTGCCAGCAGCGCCACGGCAGGGGAATGGGAGACCCAGTACTTC. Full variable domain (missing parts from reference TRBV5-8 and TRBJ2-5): EAGVTQSPTHLIKTRGQQATLRCSPISGHTSVYWYQQALGLGLQFLLWYDEGEERNRGNFPPRFSGRQFPNYSSELNVNALELEDSALYLCASSATAGEWETQYFGPGTRLLVL.

The CDR3 spells CASSLAGRGLETQYF. Here the CDR3 DNA reads TGTGCCAGCAGCTTAGCTGGCAGGGGGCTAGAGACCCAGTACTTC. The rearrangement joins TRBV7-9 to TRBJ2-5; TRBD1 matches 8 bases. Germline V gene lookup returns CDR1 SEHNR and CDR2 FQNEAQ (reference sequence). The V segment lost 0 bases and the J segment 4 bases; nucleotides outside the gene matches: 4. This CDR3 is 15 amino acids long.

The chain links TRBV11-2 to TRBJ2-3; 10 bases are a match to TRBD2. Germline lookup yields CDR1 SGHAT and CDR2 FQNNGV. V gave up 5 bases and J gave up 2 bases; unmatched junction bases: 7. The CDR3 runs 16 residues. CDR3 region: CASSQNSGRFTDTQYF. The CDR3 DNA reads TGTGCCAGCAGCCAAAATAGCGGGAGGTTCACAGATACGCAGTATTTT.